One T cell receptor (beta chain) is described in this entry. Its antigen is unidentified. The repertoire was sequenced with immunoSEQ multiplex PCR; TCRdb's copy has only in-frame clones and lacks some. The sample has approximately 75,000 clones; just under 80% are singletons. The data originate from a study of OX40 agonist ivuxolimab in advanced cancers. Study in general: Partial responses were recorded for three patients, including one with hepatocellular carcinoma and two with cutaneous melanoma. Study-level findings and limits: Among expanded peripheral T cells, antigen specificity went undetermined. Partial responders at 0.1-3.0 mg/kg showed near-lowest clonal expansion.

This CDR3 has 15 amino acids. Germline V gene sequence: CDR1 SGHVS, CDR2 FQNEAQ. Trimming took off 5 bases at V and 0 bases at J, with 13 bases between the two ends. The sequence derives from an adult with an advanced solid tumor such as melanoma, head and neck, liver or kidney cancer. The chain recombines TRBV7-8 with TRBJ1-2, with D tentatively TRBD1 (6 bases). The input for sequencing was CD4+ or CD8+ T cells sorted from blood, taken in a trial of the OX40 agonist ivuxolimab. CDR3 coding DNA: TGTGCCAGCAGCCGGCTACAGGGACCTAACTATGGCTACACCTTC. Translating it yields CASSRLQGPNYGYTF.